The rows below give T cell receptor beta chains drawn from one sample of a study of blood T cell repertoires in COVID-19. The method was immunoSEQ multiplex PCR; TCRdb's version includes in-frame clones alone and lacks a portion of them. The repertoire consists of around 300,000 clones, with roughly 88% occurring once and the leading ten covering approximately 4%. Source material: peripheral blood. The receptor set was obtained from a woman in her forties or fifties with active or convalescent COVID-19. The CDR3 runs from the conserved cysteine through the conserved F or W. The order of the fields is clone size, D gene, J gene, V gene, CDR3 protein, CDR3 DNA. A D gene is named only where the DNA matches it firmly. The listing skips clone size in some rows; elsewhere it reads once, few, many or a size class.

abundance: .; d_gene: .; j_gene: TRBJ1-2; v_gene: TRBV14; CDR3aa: CASSQDIARLTGGYTF; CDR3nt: TGTGCCAGCAGCCAAGATATAGCCCGCCTAACCGGCGGCTACACCTTC
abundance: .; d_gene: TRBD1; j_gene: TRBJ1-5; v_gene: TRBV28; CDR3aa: CASSWDSYSNQPQHF; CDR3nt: TGTGCCAGCAGTTGGGACAGCTATAGCAATCAGCCCCAGCATTTT
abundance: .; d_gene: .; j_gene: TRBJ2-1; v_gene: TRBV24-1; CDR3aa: CATSDLFLYEQFF; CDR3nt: TGTGCCACCAGTGATTTGTTCCTATATGAGCAGTTCTTC
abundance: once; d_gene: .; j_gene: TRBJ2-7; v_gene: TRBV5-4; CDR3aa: CASSPGLNEQYF; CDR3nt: TGTGCCAGCAGCCCGGGACTCAACGAGCAGTACTTC
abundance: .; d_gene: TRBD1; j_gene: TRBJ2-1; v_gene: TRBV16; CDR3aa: CASSHLTGNNEQFF; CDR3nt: TGTGCCAGCAGCCACTTGACAGGGAATAATGAGCAGTTCTTC
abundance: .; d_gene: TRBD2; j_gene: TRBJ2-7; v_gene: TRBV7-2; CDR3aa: CASRATGTSGRQYF; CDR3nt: TGTGCCAGCAGGGCTACCGGGACTAGCGGGAGACAGTACTTC
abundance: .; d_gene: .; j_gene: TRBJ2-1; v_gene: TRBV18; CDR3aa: CASSPTAYNEQFF; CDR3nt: TGTGCCAGCTCACCAACGGCCTACAATGAGCAGTTCTTC
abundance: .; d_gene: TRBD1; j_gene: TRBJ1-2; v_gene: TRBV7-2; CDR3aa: CASSLAQGTGYGYTF; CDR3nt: TGTGCCAGCAGCTTAGCGCAGGGGACAGGGTATGGCTACACCTTC
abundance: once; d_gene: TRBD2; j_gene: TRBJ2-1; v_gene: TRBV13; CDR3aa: CASSLGGRGNNEQFF; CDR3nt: TGTGCCAGCAGCTTAGGCGGGAGGGGGAACAATGAGCAGTTCTTC
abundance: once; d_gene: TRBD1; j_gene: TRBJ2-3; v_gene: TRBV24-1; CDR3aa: CATSDLGQGLGDTQYF; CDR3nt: TGTGCCACCAGTGATTTAGGACAGGGACTTGGGGATACGCAGTATTTT
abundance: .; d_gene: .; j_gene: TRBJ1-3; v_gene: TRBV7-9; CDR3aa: CASSLGEGIGNTIYF; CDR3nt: TGTGCCAGCAGCTTAGGTGAGGGAATTGGAAACACCATATATTTT
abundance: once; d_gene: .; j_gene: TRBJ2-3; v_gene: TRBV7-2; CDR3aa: CASSLGYSTDTQYF; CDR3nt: TGTGCCAGCAGCTTAGGCTATTCCACAGATACGCAGTATTTT
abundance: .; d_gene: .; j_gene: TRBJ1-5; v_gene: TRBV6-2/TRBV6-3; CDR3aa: CASSYRERGNQPQHF; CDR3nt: TGTGCCAGCAGTTATCGGGAGAGAGGCAATCAGCCCCAGCATTTT
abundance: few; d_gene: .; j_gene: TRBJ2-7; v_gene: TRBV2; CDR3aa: CASSLMGPDEQYF; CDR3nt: TGTGCCAGCAGCTTGATGGGGCCTGACGAGCAGTACTTC
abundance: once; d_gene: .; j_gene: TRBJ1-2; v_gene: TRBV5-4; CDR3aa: CASSLDRANYGYTF; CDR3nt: TGTGCCAGCAGCTTGGACAGGGCTAACTATGGCTACACCTTC
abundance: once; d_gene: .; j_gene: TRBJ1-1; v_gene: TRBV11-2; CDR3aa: CASSLRTANTEAFF; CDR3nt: TGTGCCAGCAGCTTACGGACAGCGAACACTGAAGCTTTCTTT
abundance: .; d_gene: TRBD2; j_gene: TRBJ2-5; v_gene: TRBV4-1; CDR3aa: CASSQRSGGLQETQYF; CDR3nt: TGCGCCAGCAGCCAACGTAGCGGGGGGCTCCAAGAGACCCAGTACTTC
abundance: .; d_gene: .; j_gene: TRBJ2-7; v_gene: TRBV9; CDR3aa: CASSEVSSSYEQYF; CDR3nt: TGTGCCAGCAGCGAGGTTTCTAGCTCCTACGAGCAGTACTTC
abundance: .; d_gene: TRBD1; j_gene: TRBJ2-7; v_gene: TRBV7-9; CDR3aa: CASSPWDRGGEQYF; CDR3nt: TGTGCCAGCAGCCCATGGGACAGGGGTGGCGAGCAGTACTTC
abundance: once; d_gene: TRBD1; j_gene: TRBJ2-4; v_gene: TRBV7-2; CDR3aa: CASSLYQGVLGKNIQYF; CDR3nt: TGTGCCAGCAGCTTATACCAGGGGGTATTAGGCAAAAACATTCAGTACTTC
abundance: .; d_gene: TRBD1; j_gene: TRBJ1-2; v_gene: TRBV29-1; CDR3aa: CSVEIGQARGYTF; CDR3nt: TGCAGCGTTGAAATCGGACAGGCTAGAGGTTACACCTTC
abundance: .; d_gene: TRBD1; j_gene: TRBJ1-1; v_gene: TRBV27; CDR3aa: CASRRQGRSSTEAFF; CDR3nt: TGTGCCAGCAGGCGACAGGGGAGGTCATCCACTGAAGCTTTCTTT
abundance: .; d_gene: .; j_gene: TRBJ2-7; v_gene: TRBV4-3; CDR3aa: CASSQDLAETYEQYF; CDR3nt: TGCGCCAGCAGCCAAGATTTAGCGGAAACCTACGAGCAGTACTTC
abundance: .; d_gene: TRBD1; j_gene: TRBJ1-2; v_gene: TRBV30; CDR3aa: CAWSVAQGVGYTF; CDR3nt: TGTGCCTGGAGTGTGGCGCAGGGGGTTGGCTACACCTTC
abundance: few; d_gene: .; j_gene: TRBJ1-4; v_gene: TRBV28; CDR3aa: CASSAGGAGNEKLFF; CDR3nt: TGTGCCAGCAGCGCCGGGGGGGCGGGGAATGAAAAACTGTTTTTT
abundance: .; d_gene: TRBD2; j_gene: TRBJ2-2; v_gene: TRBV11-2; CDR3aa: CASSPSSGHTGELFF; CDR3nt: TGTGCCAGCAGCCCCTCTAGCGGACACACCGGGGAGCTGTTTTTT
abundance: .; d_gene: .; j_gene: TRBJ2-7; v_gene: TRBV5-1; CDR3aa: CASSLGSGGSYEQYF; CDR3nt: TGCGCCAGCAGCTTGGGTTCCGGGGGCTCCTACGAGCAGTACTTC
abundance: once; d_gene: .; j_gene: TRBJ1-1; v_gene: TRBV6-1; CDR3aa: CASSEVGSEAFF; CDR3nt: TGTGCCAGCAGTGAAGTCGGGTCTGAAGCTTTCTTT
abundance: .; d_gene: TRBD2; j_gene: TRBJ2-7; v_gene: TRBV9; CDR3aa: CASSAGTSGSYEQYF; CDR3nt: TGTGCCAGCAGCGCGGGGACTAGCGGTTCCTACGAGCAGTACTTC
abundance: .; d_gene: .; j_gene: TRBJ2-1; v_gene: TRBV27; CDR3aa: CASSKQEKGNEQFF; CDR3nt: TGTGCCAGCAGCAAACAGGAAAAAGGCAATGAGCAGTTCTTC
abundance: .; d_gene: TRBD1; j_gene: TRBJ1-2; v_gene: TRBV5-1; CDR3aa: CASSQQQGAPYGYTF; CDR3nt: TGCGCCAGCAGCCAGCAACAGGGGGCTCCCTATGGCTACACCTTC
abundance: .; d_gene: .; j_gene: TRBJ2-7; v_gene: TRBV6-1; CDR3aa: CASSERTATFSYEQYF; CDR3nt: TGTGCCAGCAGTGAGAGGACAGCTACCTTCTCCTACGAGCAGTACTTC
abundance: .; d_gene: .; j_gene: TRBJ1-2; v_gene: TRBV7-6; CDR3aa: CASSLARGRAANYGYTF; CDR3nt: TGTGCCAGCAGCTTAGCGCGCGGCAGGGCAGCTAACTATGGCTACACCTTC
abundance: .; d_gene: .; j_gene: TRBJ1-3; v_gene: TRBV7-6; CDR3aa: CASSLVTGRLSGNTIYF; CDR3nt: TGTGCCAGCAGCTTAGTTACAGGGCGACTCTCTGGAAACACCATATATTTT
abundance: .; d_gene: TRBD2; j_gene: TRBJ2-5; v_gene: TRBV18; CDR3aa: CASSPQGGEETQYF; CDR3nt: TGTGCCAGCTCACCACAGGGAGGGGAAGAGACCCAGTACTTC
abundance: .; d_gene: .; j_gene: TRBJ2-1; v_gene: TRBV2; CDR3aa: CASSDFYNEQFF; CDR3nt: TGTGCCAGCAGTGACTTCTACAATGAGCAGTTCTTC
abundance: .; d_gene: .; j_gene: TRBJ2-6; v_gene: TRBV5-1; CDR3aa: CATSQQDAGANVLTF; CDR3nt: TGCGCCACCTCCCAACAGGACGCTGGGGCCAACGTCCTGACTTTC
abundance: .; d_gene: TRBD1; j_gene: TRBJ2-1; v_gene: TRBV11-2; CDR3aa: CASSSLAGGNEQFF; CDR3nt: TGTGCCAGCAGCTCCCTGGCAGGGGGCAATGAGCAGTTCTTC
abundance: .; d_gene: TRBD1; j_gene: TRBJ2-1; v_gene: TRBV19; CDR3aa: CASSIGDRARQAYNEQFF; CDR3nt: TGTGCCAGTAGTATAGGGGACAGGGCTAGACAGGCCTACAATGAGCAGTTCTTC
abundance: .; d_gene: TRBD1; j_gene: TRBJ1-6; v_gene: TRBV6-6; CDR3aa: CASSYSTGDSPLHF; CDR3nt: TGTGCCAGCAGTTACTCGACAGGGGATTCACCCCTCCACTTT
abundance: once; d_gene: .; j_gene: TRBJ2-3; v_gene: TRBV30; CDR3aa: CAWSVGGVTQYF; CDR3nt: TGTGCCTGGAGTGTAGGGGGGGTTACGCAGTATTTT
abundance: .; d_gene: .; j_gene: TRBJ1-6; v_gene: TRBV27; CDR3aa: CASSSPGAADSPLHF; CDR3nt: TGTGCCAGCAGTTCGCCAGGGGCGGCCGATTCACCCCTCCACTTT
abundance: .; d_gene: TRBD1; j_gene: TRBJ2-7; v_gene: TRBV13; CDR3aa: CASSLAGTGRAAEQYF; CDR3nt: TGTGCCAGCAGCTTAGCGGGGACAGGCCGGGCGGCGGAGCAGTACTTC
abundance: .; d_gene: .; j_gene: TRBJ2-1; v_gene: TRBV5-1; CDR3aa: CASSRPSVSSYNEQFF; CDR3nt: TGCGCCAGCAGCCGACCTAGCGTAAGCTCCTACAATGAGCAGTTCTTC
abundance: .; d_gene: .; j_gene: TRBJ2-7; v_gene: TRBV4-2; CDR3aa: CASSQQQGYEQYF; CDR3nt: TGTGCCAGCAGCCAACAACAGGGCTACGAGCAGTACTTC
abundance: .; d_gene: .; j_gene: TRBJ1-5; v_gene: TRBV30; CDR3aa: CALEDGSNQPQHF; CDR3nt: TGTGCCTTGGAGGACGGCAGCAATCAGCCCCAGCATTTT